This T cell receptor (beta chain) originates from a study of shared clonotypes between healthy human individuals. Study results and limitations: It was only blood that was sampled, and tissue repertoires likely differ. Generation of non-shared clonotypes was less probable than generation of clonotypes shared by all four donors.

Comment on this clone: The antigen remains undetermined.

Using immunoSEQ multiplex PCR, the repertoire was profiled, and TCRdb retains in-frame clones only, with some absent. The sample has roughly 2.2 million clones, 85% to 95% seen once. The germline V and J ends were trimmed by 0 bases and 1 base, with 9 bases remaining between them. The CDR3 length is 15 residues. The germline gives CDR1 SGHTA, CDR2 FQGTGA. This sequence joins TRBV7-3 and TRBJ1-1, with D unclear. The sequence was collected from a man younger than 30 in good health. Some clones in this sample may be carry-over from other donors' samples. Sequencing was performed on naive CD4+ T cells from PBMCs. As for subset: CD45RA+ positively selected. The CDR3 DNA follows: TGTGCCAGCAGCTTAACTCCTGACAAGAACACTGAAGCTTTCTTT. The encoded protein is CASSLTPDKNTEAFF. The full variable domain, with the rest looked up from reference TRBV7-3 and TRBJ1-1, is GAGVSQTPSNKVTEKGKYVELRCDPISGHTALYWYRQSLGQGPEFLIYFQGTGAADDSGLPNDRFFAVRPEGSVSTLKIQRTERGDSAVYLCASSLTPDKNTEAFFGQGTRLTVV.